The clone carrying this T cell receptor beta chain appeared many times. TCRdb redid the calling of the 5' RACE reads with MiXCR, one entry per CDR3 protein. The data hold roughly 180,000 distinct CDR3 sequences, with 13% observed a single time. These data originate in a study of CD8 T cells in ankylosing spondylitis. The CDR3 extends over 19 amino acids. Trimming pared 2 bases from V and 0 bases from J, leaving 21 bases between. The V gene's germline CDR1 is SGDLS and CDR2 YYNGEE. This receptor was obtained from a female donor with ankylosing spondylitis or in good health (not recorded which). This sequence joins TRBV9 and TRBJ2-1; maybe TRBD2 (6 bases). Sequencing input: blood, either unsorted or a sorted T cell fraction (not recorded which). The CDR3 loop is CASSVRDLEPLSSYNEQFF. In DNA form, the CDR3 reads TGTGCCAGCAGCGTCCGGGACTTAGAGCCCCTTAGCTCCTACAATGAGCAGTTCTTC.